This TCR beta chain was recorded in a study of PD-1 blockade in classical Hodgkin lymphoma. Study results and caveats: Patients who responded completely had about the same baseline diversity as newly diagnosed patients. Reports indicated that newly diagnosed patients had lower baseline TCR diversity than healthy donors did.

Note on this clone: Antigen specificity is unknown.

Sequenced by immunoSEQ multiplex PCR; TCRdb stores in-frame clones only, minus some. Here the sample spans approximately 29,000 clones, approximately 80% being singletons. Documented time point: cycle 4 day 1 (C4D1), after more than five weeks of nivolumab. All patients experienced relapse after autologous stem cell transplantation, and brentuximab vedotin exposure was variable. This CDR3 region has 14 residues. The V end lost 0 bases, the J end lost 4 bases, and 9 bases lay between the germline ends. CDR1 SGHNT and CDR2 YENEEA come from the germline V gene. The genes are TRBV11-3 and TRBJ1-1; D gene uncertain. The TCR originated in a human donor with classical Hodgkin lymphoma. Here the sequenced sample was peripheral blood mononuclear cells (PBMCs), taken before the fourth cycle of nivolumab. CDR3: CASSLDTVSTEAFF. The CDR3 coding sequence is TGTGCCAGCAGCTTAGATACGGTCTCCACTGAAGCTTTCTTT.